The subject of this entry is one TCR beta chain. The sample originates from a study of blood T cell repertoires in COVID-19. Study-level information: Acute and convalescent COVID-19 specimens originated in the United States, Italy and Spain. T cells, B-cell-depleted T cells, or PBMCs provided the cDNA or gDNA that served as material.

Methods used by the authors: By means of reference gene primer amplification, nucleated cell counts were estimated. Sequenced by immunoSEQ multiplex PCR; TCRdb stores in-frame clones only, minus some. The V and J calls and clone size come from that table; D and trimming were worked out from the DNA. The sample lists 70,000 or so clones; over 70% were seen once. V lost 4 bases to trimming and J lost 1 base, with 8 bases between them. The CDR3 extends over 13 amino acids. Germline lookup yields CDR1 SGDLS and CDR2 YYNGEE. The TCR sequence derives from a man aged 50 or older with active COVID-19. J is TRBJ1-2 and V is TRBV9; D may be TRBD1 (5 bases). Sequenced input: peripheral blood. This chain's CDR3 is CASSPDINYGYTF. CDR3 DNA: TGTGCCAGCAGCCCGGACATTAACTATGGCTACACCTTC.